The 18 T cell receptor beta chains below come from one sample, sequenced in a study of T-cell memory formation after mild COVID-19 (TCRdb year 2021). Libraries were built with 5' RACE. For sequencing, an Illumina NovaSeq 6000 was employed. The public reads were reprocessed in TCRdb via fastp at Q25 and MiXCR, keeping in-frame beta chains. Rows with one shared CDR3 protein collapse into an entry with the most common genes and DNA. Counted in this sample were about 320,000 distinct CDR3 sequences; around an eighth of them appeared once. The top ten clones comprise approximately 22% of the sample. The source material was PBMCs or a T cell subset sorted from them (not recorded which). The source is a man between 18 and 29 years old who had mild COVID-19 (a few samples of this study predate the infection). The sample titles of this study are shuffled in the database, so cell type and time point are left out; the donor was told from shared clones.

In this sample, this clonotype turned up a few times. This chain uses TRBV18 with TRBJ1-5, with 7 nucleotides matching TRBD1. The ends lost 4 bases at V and 0 bases at J; junction bases unmatched: 3. The CDR3 loop spans 15 amino acids. CDR1 and CDR2 from the germline V gene are KGHSH and LQKENI. The CDR3 DNA follows: TGTGCCAGCTCACTGGGACAGATTAGCAATCAGCCCCAGCATTTT. Its protein is CASSLGQISNQPQHF.

This clonotype was seen a handful of times. The CDR3 here is CASSYQVGETQYF. CDR3 bases: TGTGCCAGCAGTTACCAGGTGGGGGAGACCCAGTACTTC. The V and J genes are TRBV6-5 and TRBJ2-5; D uncertain. The CDR3 has 13 amino acids. Germline V lookup: CDR1 MNHEY, CDR2 SVGAGI. V lost 2 bases and J lost 5, with 9 bases in between.

A note on this clonotype: This sequence may be a read error, since a much larger clone differs from it by one base. V gene TRBV4-1 combines with J gene TRBJ2-6; D may be TRBD1 (5 bases). The CDR3 loop spans 19 amino acids. Germline V CDR1 and CDR2: MGHRA, YSYEKL. Trimming removed 0 bases from V and 4 bases from J, with 19 bases in between. For the CDR3, the DNA is TGCGCCAGCAGCCAAGAGATGACAGTTCCCTCTACGGGGGCCAACGTCCTGACTTTC. This translates into CASSQEMTVPSTGANVLTF.

This clonotype came up a few times. The J gene is TRBJ2-2, the V gene TRBV7-9, with D hard to call. The CDR3 runs 14 residues. CDR1 and CDR2 (germline): SEHNR, FQNEAQ (reference sequence). V was trimmed by 1 base and J by 1 base, leaving 4 bases between them. CDR3 loop: CASSLDLNTGELFF. In nucleotides, the CDR3 is TGTGCCAGCAGCTTAGACCTGAACACCGGGGAGCTGTTTTTT. Filled out from reference TRBV7-9 and TRBJ2-2, the complete variable domain reads DTGVSQNPRHKITKRGQNVTFRCDPISEHNRLYWYRQTLGQGPEFLTYFQNEAQLEKSRLLSDRFSAERPKGSFSTLEIQRTEQGDSAMYLCASSLDLNTGELFFGEGSRLTVL.

This clonotype was counted between two and nine times. V and J are TRBV12-3 or TRBV12-4 and TRBJ2-7, with TRBD1 as a possible D gene (6 bases). Between the trimmed V and J ends, which lost 5 bases and 1 base, there was a span of 15 bases. There are 15 residues in the CDR3. In DNA, the CDR3 is TGTGCCAGCAGTCTAAGGGGGACGGCGTCCTACGAGCAGTACTTC. Its protein product is CASSLRGTASYEQYF.

The rearrangement links TRBV27 to TRBJ1-1, with a weak D call TRBD1 (5 bases). Germline CDR1 reads MNHEY; CDR2 reads SMNVEV (reference sequence). The V gene lost 7 bases and the J gene lost 4 bases, with 13 bases spanning the gap. This CDR3 is 13 amino acids long. The CDR3 region is CASNPGGGTEAFF. DNA of the CDR3: TGTGCCAGCAACCCCGGGGGAGGCACTGAAGCTTTCTTT.

This clonotype was counted a few times. This rearrangement joins TRBV6-5 to TRBJ2-3; 10 positions match TRBD1. Germline CDR1 is MNHEY and CDR2 is SVGAGI. After removal of 5 bases from V and 4 bases from J, the junction contained 6 bases not matched to a gene. CDR3 length: 15 residues. The CDR3 nucleotides are TGTGCCAGCAGTCAGACAGGGGGCGGTCCAGATACGCAGTATTTT. Its protein product is CASSQTGGGPDTQYF.

This clonotype was recorded a few times. Written as DNA, the CDR3 is TGTGCCAGCAGCTACAGCGGGGGGGGCACAGATACGCAGTATTTT. Residues: CASSYSGGGTDTQYF. The chain carries TRBV7-2 and TRBJ2-3; 10 nucleotides match TRBD2. This CDR3 contains 15 residues. Germline CDR1 SGHTA, CDR2 FQGNSA. V lost 4 bases to trimming and J lost 1 base; unmatched junction nucleotides: 2.

As concerns this clonotype: An end of the junction does not agree with germline; a read error may underlie this. The CDR3 nucleotides are TGTGCCAGCAGTTTCCAGTACTCGCGGATACTTGGATTC. It translates to CASSFQYSRILGF. The rearrangement uses TRBV28 and TRBJ2-5; D is unclear. CDR1 is MDHEN, CDR2 SYDVKM, per germline. The CDR3 extends over 13 amino acids. Full variable domain (outside the CDR3, taken from reference TRBV28 and TRBJ2-5): DVKVTQSSRYLVKRTGEKVFLECVQDMDHENMFWYRQDPGLGLRLIYFSYDVKMKEKGDIPEGYSVSREKKERFSLILESASTNQTSMYLCASSFQYSRILGFGPGTRLLVL.

The chain couples TRBV6-6 to TRBJ2-5; D gene unclear. The CDR3 has 13 amino acids. Germline V gives CDR1 MNHNY, CDR2 SVGAGI (reference sequence). The ends were cut back, 1 base at V and 4 bases at J, with 7 bases in the middle. The CDR3 bases are TGTGCCAGCAGTTACTGGATCGTAGAGACCCAGTACTTC. Protein product: CASSYWIVETQYF.

V gene TRBV5-5 combines with J gene TRBJ2-2; 11 positions agree with TRBD1. The CDR3 is 15 amino acids. J lost 7 bases, V lost 4 bases, and 6 bases had no gene match. CDR1 SGHKS and CDR2 YYEKEE come from the germline V gene (reference sequence). The CDR3 DNA sequence: TGTGCCAGCAGCGTGGACAGGGGGCGAGGCGGGGAGCTGTTTTTT. Translation: CASSVDRGRGGELFF. The full variable domain, with the rest looked up from reference TRBV5-5 and TRBJ2-2, is DAGVTQSPTHLIKTRGQQVTLRCSPISGHKSVSWYQQVLGQGPQFIFQYYEKEERGRGNFPDRFSARQFPNYSSELNVNALLLGDSALYLCASSVDRGRGGELFFGEGSRLTVL.

Concerning this clonotype itself: One junction end does not reproduce the germline sequence, and a read error may be involved. The chain uses TRBV5-6 and TRBJ1-1; D uncertain. The CDR3 is 13 residues long. Germline V gene lookup returns CDR1 SGHDT and CDR2 YYEEEE. The CDR3 loop is CATAPTGYTEAYF. CDR3 bases: TGTGCCACGGCCCCGACGGGTTACACTGAAGCTTACTTT. The whole variable domain, filled in from reference TRBV5-6 and TRBJ1-1, reads DAGVTQSPTHLIKTRGQQVTLRCSPKSGHDTVSWYQQALGQGPQFIFQYYEEEERQRGNFPDRFSGHQFPNYSSELNVNALLLGDSALYLCATAPTGYTEAYFGQGTRLTVV.

This clonotype appeared a few times. The J gene is TRBJ2-1, the V gene TRBV6-2 or TRBV6-3, with 14 bases matching TRBD2. V shed 2 bases, J shed 7 bases, and the junction held 10 bases outside the gene matches. The CDR3 is made up of 18 amino acids. The germline V gene encodes CDR1 MNHEY and CDR2 SVGEGT. The CDR3 region has the DNA TGTGCCAGCAGTTACACCTCGACTAGCGGGGGGGCCGGGAATGAGCAGTTCTTC. It encodes CASSYTSTSGGAGNEQFF.

This clonotype was seen a handful of times. The chain carries TRBV7-9 and TRBJ2-4; 8 bases fit TRBD2. Trimming removed 5 bases from V and 0 bases from J; junction bases left unmatched: 9. Per germline, CDR1 SEHNR and CDR2 FQNEAQ (reference sequence). The CDR3 has 17 residues. CDR3 bases: TGTGCCAGCAGCACCCTGAGTAGCGGGACAGCCAAAAACATTCAGTACTTC. This gives the protein CASSTLSSGTAKNIQYF.

This rearrangement joins TRBV11-2 to TRBJ2-1; 8 bases align to TRBD2. V lost 5 bases to trimming and J lost 1 base; unmatched junction nucleotides: 13. The CDR3 consists of 18 residues. The V gene's germline CDR1 is SGHAT and CDR2 FQNNGV. CDR3 loop: CASSNRGERGLSYNEQFF. In DNA form, the CDR3 reads TGTGCCAGCAGCAATAGGGGAGAGCGGGGGCTATCCTACAATGAGCAGTTCTTC.

Only a few counts were recorded for this clonotype. V is TRBV5-1 and J is TRBJ2-7; 7 bases fit TRBD1. Germline values: CDR1 SGHRS, CDR2 YFSETQ. The CDR3 is 15 amino acids. The ends lost 1 base at V and 2 bases at J; junction bases unmatched: 6. CDR3 in amino acids: CASSLTGQPTYEQYF. DNA of the CDR3: TGCGCCAGCAGCTTGACGGGACAGCCTACCTACGAGCAGTACTTC.

This clonotype has at least ten counts. The rearrangement joins TRBV9 to TRBJ2-1, with D hard to call. Germline V gene sequence: CDR1 SGDLS, CDR2 YYNGEE. CDR3 length: 15 residues. V lost 0 bases and J 0 bases, leaving 7 bases between the germline ends. DNA of the CDR3: TGTGCCAGCAGCGTAGTGGGAAGCTCCTACAATGAGCAGTTCTTC. Amino acid sequence: CASSVVGSSYNEQFF.

This clonotype was found many times. J is TRBJ2-3 and V is TRBV6-5, with 7 positions matching TRBD2. Trimming at V came to 5 bases and at J to 2 bases, leaving 4 bases not matched to a gene. In germline, CDR1 is MNHEY, CDR2 SVGAGI. The CDR3 has 14 residues. The CDR3 sequence: CASSLGLDTDTQYF. CDR3 in DNA: TGTGCCAGCAGTCTCGGACTAGACACAGATACGCAGTATTTT.